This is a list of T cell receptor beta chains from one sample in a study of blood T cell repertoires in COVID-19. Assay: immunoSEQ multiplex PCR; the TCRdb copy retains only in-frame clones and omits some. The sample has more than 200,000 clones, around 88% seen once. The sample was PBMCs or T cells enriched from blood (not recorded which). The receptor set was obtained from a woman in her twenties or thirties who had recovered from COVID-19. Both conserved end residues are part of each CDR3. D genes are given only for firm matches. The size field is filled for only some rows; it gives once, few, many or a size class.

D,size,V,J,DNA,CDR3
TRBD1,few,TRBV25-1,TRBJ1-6,TGTGCCAGCGGGGGGACAGGTGATTCACCCCTCCACTTT,CASGGTGDSPLHF
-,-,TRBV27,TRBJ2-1,TGTGCCAGCAGTGGAGACACTAGCTCCTACAATGAGCAGTTCTTC,CASSGDTSSYNEQFF
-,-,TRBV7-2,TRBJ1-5,TGTGCCAGCAGCTCCGCGGCCCGCAATCAGCCCCAGCATTTT,CASSSAARNQPQHF
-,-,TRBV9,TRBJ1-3,TGTGCCAGCTCCGGATCCGGGGGTGGAAACACCATATATTTT,CASSGSGGGNTIYF
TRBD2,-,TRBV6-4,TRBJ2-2,TGTGCCAGCAGTGACGGGACTAGCACCGGGGAGCTGTTTTTT,CASSDGTSTGELFF
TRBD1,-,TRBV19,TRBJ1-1,TGTGCCAGTAACCCATTTGACAGGGGAAGGACTGAAGCTTTCTTT,CASNPFDRGRTEAFF
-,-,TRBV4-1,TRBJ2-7,TGCGCCAGCAGCCTTCTTCCCGGGACTGTTTACGAGCAGTACTTC,CASSLLPGTVYEQYF
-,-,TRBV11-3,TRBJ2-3,TGTGCCAGCAGCTTAGGACGGGAACCGGCGGATACGCAGTATTTT,CASSLGREPADTQYF
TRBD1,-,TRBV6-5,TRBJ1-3,TGTGCCAGCAGTTCCCGACAGGGCTCTGGAAACACCATATATTTT,CASSSRQGSGNTIYF
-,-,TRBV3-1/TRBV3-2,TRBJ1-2,TGTGCCAGCAGCCAACAACAATTCTATGGCTACACCTTC,CASSQQQFYGYTF